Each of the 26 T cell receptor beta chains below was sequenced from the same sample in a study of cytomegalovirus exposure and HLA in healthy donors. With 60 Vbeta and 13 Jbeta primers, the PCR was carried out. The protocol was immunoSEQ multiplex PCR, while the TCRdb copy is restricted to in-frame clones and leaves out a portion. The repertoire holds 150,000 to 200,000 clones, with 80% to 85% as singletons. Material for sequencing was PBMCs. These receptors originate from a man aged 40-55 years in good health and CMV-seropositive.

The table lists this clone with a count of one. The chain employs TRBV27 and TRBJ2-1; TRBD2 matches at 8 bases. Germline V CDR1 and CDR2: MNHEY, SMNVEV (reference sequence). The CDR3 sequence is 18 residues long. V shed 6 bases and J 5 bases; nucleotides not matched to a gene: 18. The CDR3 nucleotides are TGTGCCAGCAGACCTCGGTACTTTCGGGGGGGTTACGACAATGAGCAGTTCTTC. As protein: CASRPRYFRGGYDNEQFF.

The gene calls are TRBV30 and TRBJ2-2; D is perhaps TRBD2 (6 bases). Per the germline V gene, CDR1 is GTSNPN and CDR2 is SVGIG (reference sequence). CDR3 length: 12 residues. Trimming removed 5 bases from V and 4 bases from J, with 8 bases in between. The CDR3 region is CAWAGGTGELFF. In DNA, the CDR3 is TGTGCCTGGGCCGGGGGCACCGGGGAGCTGTTTTTT.

The CDR3 sequence: CASSLSWTGDTGELFF. The CDR3, as DNA: TGTGCCAGCAGTTTATCGTGGACAGGGGACACCGGGGAGCTGTTTTTT. The V and J genes are TRBV27 and TRBJ2-2, with TRBD1 identical over 9 bases. CDR3 length: 16 amino acids. Germline lookup yields CDR1 MNHEY and CDR2 SMNVEV (reference sequence). V dropped 0 bases and J dropped 3; count of bases not matched to a gene: 2.

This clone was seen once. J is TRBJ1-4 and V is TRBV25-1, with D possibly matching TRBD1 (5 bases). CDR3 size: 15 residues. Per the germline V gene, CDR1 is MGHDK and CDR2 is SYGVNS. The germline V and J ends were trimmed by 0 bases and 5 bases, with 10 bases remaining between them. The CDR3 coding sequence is TGTGCCAGCAGTGAATATCAGGGTTGGAATGAAAAACTGTTTTTT. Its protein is CASSEYQGWNEKLFF.

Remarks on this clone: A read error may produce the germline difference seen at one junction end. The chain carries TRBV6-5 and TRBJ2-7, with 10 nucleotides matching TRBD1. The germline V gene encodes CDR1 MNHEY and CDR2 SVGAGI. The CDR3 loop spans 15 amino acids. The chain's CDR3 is CASSYPGTGAYEQYF. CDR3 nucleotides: TGTGCCAGTAGTTACCCAGGGACAGGGGCCTACGAGCAGTACTTC.

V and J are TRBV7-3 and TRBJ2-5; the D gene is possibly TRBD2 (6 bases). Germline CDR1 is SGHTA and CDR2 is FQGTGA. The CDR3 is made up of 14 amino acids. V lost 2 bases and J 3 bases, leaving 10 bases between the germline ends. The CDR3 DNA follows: TGTGCCAGCAGCTTAGGCGGGGTGAAAGAGACCCAGTACTTC. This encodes CASSLGGVKETQYF.

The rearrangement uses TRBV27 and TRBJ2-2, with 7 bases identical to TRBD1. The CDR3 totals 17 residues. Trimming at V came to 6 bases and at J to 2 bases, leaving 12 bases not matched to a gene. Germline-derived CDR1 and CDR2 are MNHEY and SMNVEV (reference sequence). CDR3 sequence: CASSPQGTTLNTGELFF. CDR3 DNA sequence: TGTGCCAGCAGCCCACAGGGGACAACCTTAAACACCGGGGAGCTGTTTTTT.

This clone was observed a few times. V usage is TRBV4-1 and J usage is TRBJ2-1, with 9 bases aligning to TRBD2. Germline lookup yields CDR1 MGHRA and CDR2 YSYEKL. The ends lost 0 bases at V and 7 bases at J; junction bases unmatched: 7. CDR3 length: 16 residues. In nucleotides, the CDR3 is TGCGCCAGCAGCCAAGAGGGCGGGGGGGCTCGGAATGAGCAGTTCTTC. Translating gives CASSQEGGGARNEQFF.

The CDR3 coding sequence is TGTGCCAGCAGTCGCCCGGGAGGATGGGTGAATGAGCAGTTCTTC. It encodes CASSRPGGWVNEQFF. V usage is TRBV6-7 and J usage is TRBJ2-1; TRBD2 agrees at 7 bases. TRBV6-7 is recorded as an ORF, its role being uncertain. CDR3 length: 15 amino acids. V was clipped by 5 bases and J by 7 bases; unmatched bases: 11.

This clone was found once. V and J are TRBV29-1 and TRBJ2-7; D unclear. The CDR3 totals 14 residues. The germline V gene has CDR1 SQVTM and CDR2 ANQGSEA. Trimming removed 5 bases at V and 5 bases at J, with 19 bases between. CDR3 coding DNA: TGCAGCGTTTCGTCCGGGTACAAACGCCACGAGCAGTACTTC. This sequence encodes CSVSSGYKRHEQYF.

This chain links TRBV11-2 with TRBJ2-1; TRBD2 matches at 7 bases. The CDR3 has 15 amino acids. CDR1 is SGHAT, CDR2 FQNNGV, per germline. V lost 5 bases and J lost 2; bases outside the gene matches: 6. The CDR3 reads CASSHTSAAYNEQFF. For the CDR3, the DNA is TGTGCCAGCAGCCATACTAGCGCCGCCTACAATGAGCAGTTCTTC. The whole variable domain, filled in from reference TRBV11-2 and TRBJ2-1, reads EAGVAQSPRYKIIEKRQSVAFWCNPISGHATLYWYQQILGQGPKLLIQFQNNGVVDDSQLPKDRFSAERLKGVDSTLKIQPAKLEDSAVYLCASSHTSAAYNEQFFGPGTRLTVL.

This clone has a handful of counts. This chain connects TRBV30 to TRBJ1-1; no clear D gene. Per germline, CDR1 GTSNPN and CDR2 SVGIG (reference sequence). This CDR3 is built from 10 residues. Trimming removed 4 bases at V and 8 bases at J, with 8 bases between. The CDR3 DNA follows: TGTGCCTGGAACGCGGGGGAAGCTTTCTTT. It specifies CAWNAGEAFF.

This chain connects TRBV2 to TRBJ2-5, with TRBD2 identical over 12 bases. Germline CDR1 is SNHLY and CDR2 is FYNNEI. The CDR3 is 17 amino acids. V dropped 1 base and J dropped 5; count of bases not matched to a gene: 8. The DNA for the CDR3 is TGTGCCAGCAGTGAAGGACTAGCGGGGGTACGAGGGGAGACCCAGTACTTC. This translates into CASSEGLAGVRGETQYF.

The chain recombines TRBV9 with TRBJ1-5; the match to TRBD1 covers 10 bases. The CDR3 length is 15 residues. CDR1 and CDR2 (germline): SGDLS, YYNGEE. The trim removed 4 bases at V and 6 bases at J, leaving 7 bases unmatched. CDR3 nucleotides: TGTGCCAGCAGCACCGGGACAGGGGAGGGTCAGCCCCAGCATTTT. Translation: CASSTGTGEGQPQHF.

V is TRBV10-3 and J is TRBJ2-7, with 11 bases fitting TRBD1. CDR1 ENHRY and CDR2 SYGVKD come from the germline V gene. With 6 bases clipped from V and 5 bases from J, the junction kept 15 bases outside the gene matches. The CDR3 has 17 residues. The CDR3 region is CAIRRGQGGLSEDEQYF. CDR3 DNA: TGTGCCATCAGAAGGGGACAGGGGGGCTTAAGTGAAGACGAGCAGTACTTC.

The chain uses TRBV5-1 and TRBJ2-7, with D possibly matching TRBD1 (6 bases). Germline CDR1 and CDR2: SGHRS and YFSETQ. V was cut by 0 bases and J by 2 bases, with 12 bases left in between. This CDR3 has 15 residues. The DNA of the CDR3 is TGCGCCAGCAGCTTGGTCCCCGGACAGACCTACGAGCAGTACTTC. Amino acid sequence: CASSLVPGQTYEQYF.

CDR3 sequence (DNA): TGTGCCACCGCCCCGGGGACAGTCTCCTACGAGCAGTACTTC. Its protein is CATAPGTVSYEQYF. The chain employs TRBV15 and TRBJ2-7; 7 positions match TRBD1. J lost 0 bases, V lost 8 bases, and 7 bases had no gene match. CDR1 is LNHNV and CDR2 is YYDKDF in the germline V gene (reference sequence). This CDR3 is built from 14 residues.

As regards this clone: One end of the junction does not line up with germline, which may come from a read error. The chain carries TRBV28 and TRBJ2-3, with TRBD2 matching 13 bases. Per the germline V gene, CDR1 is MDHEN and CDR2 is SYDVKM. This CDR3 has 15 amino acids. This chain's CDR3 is CASRRPGLAGDTRYF. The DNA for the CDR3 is TGTGCCAGCAGGCGACCCGGACTAGCGGGAGATACGCGGTATTTT.

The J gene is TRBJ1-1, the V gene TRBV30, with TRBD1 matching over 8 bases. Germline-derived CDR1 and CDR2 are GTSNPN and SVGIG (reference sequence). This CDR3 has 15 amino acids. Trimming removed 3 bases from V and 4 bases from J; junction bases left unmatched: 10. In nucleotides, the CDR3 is TGTGCCTGGAGCGCCCCAGGGGGCAGGGGCACTGAAGCTTTCTTT. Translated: CAWSAPGGRGTEAFF.

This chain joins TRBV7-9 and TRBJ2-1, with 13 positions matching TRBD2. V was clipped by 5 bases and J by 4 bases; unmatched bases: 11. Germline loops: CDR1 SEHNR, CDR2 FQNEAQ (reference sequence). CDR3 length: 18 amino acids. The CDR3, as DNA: TGTGCCAGCAGCCGAAACTCCGGGACTAGCGGGATTTACAATGAGCAGTTCTTC. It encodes CASSRNSGTSGIYNEQFF.

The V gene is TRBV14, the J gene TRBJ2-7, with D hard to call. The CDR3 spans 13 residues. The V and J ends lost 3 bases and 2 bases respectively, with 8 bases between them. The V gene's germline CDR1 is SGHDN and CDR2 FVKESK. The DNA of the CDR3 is TGTGCCAGCAGCCAGAGAAGAACCTACGAGCAGTACTTC. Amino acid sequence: CASSQRRTYEQYF. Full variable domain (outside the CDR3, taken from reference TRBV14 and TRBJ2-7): EAGVTQFPSHSVIEKGQTVTLRCDPISGHDNLYWYRRVMGKEIKFLLHFVKESKQDESGMPNNRFLAERTGGTYSTLKVQPAELEDSGVYFCASSQRRTYEQYFGPGTRLTVT.

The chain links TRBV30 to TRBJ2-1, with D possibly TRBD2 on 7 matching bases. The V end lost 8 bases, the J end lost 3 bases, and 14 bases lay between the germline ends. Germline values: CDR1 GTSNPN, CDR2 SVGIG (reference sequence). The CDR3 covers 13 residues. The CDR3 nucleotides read TGTGCCAAAGGGGGGGGTGACTACAATGAGCAGTTCTTC. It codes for CAKGGGDYNEQFF. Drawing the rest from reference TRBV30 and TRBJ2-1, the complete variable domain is SQTIHQWPATLVQPVGSPLSLECTVEGTSNPNLYWYRQAAGRGLQLLFYSVGIGQISSEVPQNLSASRPQDRQFILSSKKLLLSDSGFYLCAKGGGDYNEQFFGPGTRLTVL.

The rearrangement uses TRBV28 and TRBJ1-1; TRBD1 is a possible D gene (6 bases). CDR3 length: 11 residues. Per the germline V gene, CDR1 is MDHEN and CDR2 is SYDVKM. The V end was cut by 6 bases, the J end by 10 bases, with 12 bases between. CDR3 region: CASRQGPVAFF. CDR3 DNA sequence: TGTGCCAGCAGGCAGGGGCCGGTAGCTTTCTTT.

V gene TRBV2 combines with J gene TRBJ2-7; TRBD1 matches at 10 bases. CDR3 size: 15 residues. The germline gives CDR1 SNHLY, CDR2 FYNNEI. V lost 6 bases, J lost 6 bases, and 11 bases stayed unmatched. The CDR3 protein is CASRSGTGEGAEQYF. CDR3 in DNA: TGTGCCAGCAGATCCGGGACAGGGGAGGGCGCCGAGCAGTACTTC.

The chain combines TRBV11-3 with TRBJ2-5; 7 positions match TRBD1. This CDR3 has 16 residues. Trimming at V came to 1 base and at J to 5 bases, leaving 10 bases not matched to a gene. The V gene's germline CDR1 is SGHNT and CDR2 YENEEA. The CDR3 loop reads CASSLVLAGGGETQYF. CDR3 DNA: TGTGCCAGCAGCTTAGTGTTGGCAGGGGGTGGTGAGACCCAGTACTTC.

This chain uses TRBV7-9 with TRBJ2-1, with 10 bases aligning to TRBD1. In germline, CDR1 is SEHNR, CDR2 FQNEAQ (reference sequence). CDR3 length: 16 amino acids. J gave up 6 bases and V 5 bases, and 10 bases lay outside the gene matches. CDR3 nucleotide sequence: TGTGCCAGCAGCACAAGACAGGGGGCAACCGGCAATGAGCAGTTCTTC. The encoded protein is CASSTRQGATGNEQFF.